The 16 T cell receptor beta chains listed next were all sequenced from one sample in a study of blood T cell repertoires in COVID-19. Using immunoSEQ multiplex PCR, the repertoire was profiled, and TCRdb retains in-frame clones only, with some absent. The profile covers 60,000 to 85,000 clones, with 75% to 80% appearing a single time and roughly a sixth taken by the ten largest. Sample: peripheral blood. These TCRs come from a human donor in a cohort sampled during active COVID-19.

The chain carries TRBV6-5 and TRBJ2-7, with D maybe TRBD1 (6 bases). The CDR3 runs to 13 residues. CDR1 and CDR2 from the germline V gene are MNHEY and SVGAGI. Trimming pared 6 bases from V and 4 bases from J, leaving 13 bases between. The DNA of the CDR3 is TGTGCCAGCAGCACCGGGACAAAATACGAGCAGTACTTC. This encodes CASSTGTKYEQYF.

Comments on this clone: The identical CDR3 is also encoded by other nucleotide sequences in the sample. The rearrangement links TRBV5-1 to TRBJ2-7; 10 bases fit TRBD1. J was trimmed by 6 bases and V by 0 bases; bases with no gene match: 6. This CDR3 has 15 residues. Germline V gene sequence: CDR1 SGHRS, CDR2 YFSETQ. The CDR3 reads CASSLGDRGLSEQYF. In nucleotides, the CDR3 is TGCGCCAGCAGCTTGGGCGACAGGGGGCTTTCCGAGCAGTACTTC.

The CDR3 bases are TGTGCCACCAGCAGAGATCGGGGGAAGAGGTCCGGGGAGCTGTTTTTT. It yields the protein CATSRDRGKRSGELFF. This sequence joins TRBV15 and TRBJ2-2, with D possibly being TRBD2 (6 bases). Trimming removed 0 bases at V and 6 bases at J, with 14 bases between. The CDR3 spans 16 residues. CDR1 and CDR2 from the germline V gene are LNHNV and YYDKDF (reference sequence). Variable domain in full (rest from reference TRBV15 and TRBJ2-2): DAMVIQNPRYQVTQFGKPVTLSCSQTLNHNVMYWYQQKSSQAPKLLFHYYDKDFNNEADTPDNFQSRRPNTSFCFLDIRSPGLGDTAMYLCATSRDRGKRSGELFFGEGSRLTVL.

This sequence joins TRBV6-2 or TRBV6-3 and TRBJ1-5; a weak D match, TRBD1 (6 bases). CDR1 and CDR2 (germline): MNHEY, SVGEGT. CDR3 length: 14 residues. V lost 5 bases and J lost 0, with 8 bases in between. This CDR3 is CASSGTFSNQPQHF. The DNA for the CDR3 is TGTGCCAGCAGTGGGACATTTAGCAATCAGCCCCAGCATTTT.

To note about this clone: Other nucleotide sequences in the sample specify the same CDR3. The chain links TRBV18 to TRBJ2-7; 8 positions agree with TRBD1. Germline V gene sequence: CDR1 KGHSH, CDR2 LQKENI. This CDR3 spans 15 amino acids. The V and J ends lost 5 bases and 2 bases, in that order; junction bases with no gene match: 8. DNA of the CDR3: TGTGCCAGCTCATACGGGCAGGGGGCCACCTACGAGCAGTACTTC. This codes for CASSYGQGATYEQYF.

The rearrangement joins TRBV3-1 (or the pseudogene TRBV3-2) to TRBJ1-1; D gene ambiguous. The ends were cut back, 2 bases at V and 6 bases at J, with 10 bases in the middle. Germline assignment: CDR1 LGHDT and CDR2 YNNKEL (reference sequence). CDR3 length: 13 residues. The CDR3 loop reads CASSQSRGAEAFF. As DNA, the CDR3 is TGTGCCAGCAGCCAATCGCGGGGAGCTGAAGCTTTCTTT.

The V call is TRBV10-2, the J call TRBJ2-4, with TRBD1 matching 11 bases. Germline V gene sequence: CDR1 WSHSY, CDR2 SAAADI. The CDR3 loop spans 15 amino acids. V gave up 8 bases and J gave up 3 bases; unmatched junction bases: 6. The DNA for the CDR3 is TGCGCCAGCCTAGGGACAGGGGGTAACAAAAACATTCAGTACTTC. It specifies CASLGTGGNKNIQYF.

This sequence joins TRBV6-2 or TRBV6-3 and TRBJ1-1; no clear D gene. Germline CDR1 MNHEY, CDR2 SVGEGT. V lost 5 bases to trimming and J lost 8 bases, with 9 bases between them. CDR3 length equals 11 residues. The CDR3 DNA follows: TGTGCCAGCAGTAAACTGTGGGAAGCTTTCTTT. Amino acid sequence: CASSKLWEAFF.

This chain links TRBV6-5 with TRBJ2-7; tentative D call: TRBD1 (5 bases). Germline lookup yields CDR1 MNHEY and CDR2 SVGAGI. The CDR3 contains 13 residues. The V gene lost 2 bases and the J gene lost 4 bases, with 9 bases spanning the gap. CDR3 region: CASSYARDYEQYF. CDR3 in DNA: TGTGCCAGCAGTTACGCCAGGGATTACGAGCAGTACTTC.

Only a few counts were recorded for this clone. The V call is TRBV6-5, the J call TRBJ1-5; D not certain. V was cut by 7 bases and J by 7 bases, with 14 bases left in between. CDR3 size: 13 residues. Germline V CDR1 and CDR2: MNHEY, SVGAGI. The CDR3 here is CASKETSTQPQHF. DNA of the CDR3: TGTGCCAGCAAGGAGACTTCGACGCAGCCCCAGCATTTT.

The table lists this clone with a count of one. The chain combines TRBV4-1 with TRBJ1-4; no reliable D call. The CDR3 is 14 residues long. V was cut by 0 bases and J by 7 bases, with 9 bases left in between. Germline V CDR1 and CDR2: MGHRA, YSYEKL. DNA of the CDR3: TGCGCCAGCAGCCAAGAACAACGGGTTGAAAAACTGTTTTTT. Its translation: CASSQEQRVEKLFF.

This chain links TRBV7-9 with TRBJ1-2, with 8 positions matching TRBD1. The V and J ends lost 3 bases and 4 bases, in that order; junction bases with no gene match: 7. Germline CDR1 SEHNR, CDR2 FQNEAQ (reference sequence). CDR3 length equals 15 residues. The CDR3: CASSFSQGAGYGYTF. The CDR3, as DNA: TGTGCCAGCAGCTTCTCGCAGGGGGCCGGCTATGGCTACACCTTC.

The count of this clone is one. The CDR3 spells CASSNMETQYF. The CDR3 DNA reads as TGTGCCAGCAGTAACATGGAGACCCAGTACTTC. The V call is TRBV6-6, the J call TRBJ2-5; D not certain. CDR3 length: 11 amino acids. Germline lookup yields CDR1 MNHNY and CDR2 SVGAGI (reference sequence). With 5 bases removed from V and 5 bases from J, the gap between germline ends came to 6 bases.

This clone showed up just once. The rearrangement uses TRBV15 and TRBJ1-6, with 9 bases that match TRBD1. The length of the CDR3 is 20 residues. Germline CDR1 is LNHNV and CDR2 is YYDKDF (reference sequence). V lost 1 base, J lost 0 bases, and 10 bases stayed unmatched. The CDR3 DNA is TGTGCCACCAGCAGAGGGTCGGGACAGGGTCCCTTCTCCTATAATTCACCCCTCCACTTT. As protein: CATSRGSGQGPFSYNSPLHF. Full variable domain (outside the CDR3, taken from reference TRBV15 and TRBJ1-6): DAMVIQNPRYQVTQFGKPVTLSCSQTLNHNVMYWYQQKSSQAPKLLFHYYDKDFNNEADTPDNFQSRRPNTSFCFLDIRSPGLGDTAMYLCATSRGSGQGPFSYNSPLHFGNGTRLTVT.

The CDR3 here is CANLNHRRDRGLGTQYF. CDR3 DNA: TGTGCCAACCTCAACCATAGGCGGGACAGGGGGCTTGGGACCCAGTACTTC. The chain has TRBV28 and TRBJ2-5; 12 bases are shared with TRBD1. The CDR3 contains 17 residues. V was clipped by 10 bases and J by 7 bases; unmatched bases: 19. CDR1 and CDR2 from the germline V gene are MDHEN and SYDVKM.

The chain is built from TRBV19 and TRBJ2-1, with TRBD2 matching 15 bases. Losses at the gene ends were 7 bases for V and 2 bases for J; bases not matched to a gene: 9. Germline CDR1 LNHDA, CDR2 SQIVND (reference sequence). The CDR3 is 18 amino acids. This CDR3 reads CASKSSGLAGGPYNEQFF. For the CDR3, the DNA is TGTGCCAGTAAATCATCCGGACTAGCGGGAGGGCCCTACAATGAGCAGTTCTTC.